The rows below give T cell receptor beta chains drawn from one sample of a study of blood T cells in healthy people across ages. TCRdb reanalysed the 5' RACE reads using MiXCR and keeps one entry per CDR3 protein. Among under 800,000 distinct CDR3 sequences listed, around 40% were seen once. The specimen sequenced was blood. The receptors come from a woman aged 60-75 years in good health. The CDR3 runs from the conserved cysteine through the conserved F or W. A D gene is named only where the DNA matches it firmly. A clone size is listed for some rows: how often the clone was seen (once, few, many), or a class if it is expanded.

j_call cdr3_length d_call clone_size v_call cdr3_aa cdr3_nt
TRBJ1-2 13 NA many TRBV20-1 CSASNPGEFGYTF TGCAGTGCTAGCAACCCAGGGGAGTTTGGCTACACCTTC
TRBJ1-4 15 NA few TRBV12-3/TRBV12-4 CASRDGRRGGEKLFF TGTGCCAGCAGAGATGGGCGTCGAGGAGGGGAAAAACTGTTTTTT
TRBJ2-1 15 NA NA TRBV5-1 CASSRRRDSHSEQFF TGCGCCAGCAGCCGGCGCCGGGACTCTCATAGTGAGCAGTTCTTC
TRBJ2-5 12 NA many TRBV3-1 CASSRGQETQYF TGTGCCAGCAGCCGTGGGCAAGAGACCCAGTACTTC
TRBJ1-1 16 NA NA TRBV27 CASSLFRTSGGTEAFF TGTGCCAGCAGTTTATTCCGGACGAGTGGGGGGACTGAAGCTTTCTTT
TRBJ2-5 13 NA many TRBV20-1 CSVLGSRQETQYF TGCAGTGTCCTGGGGTCGAGACAAGAGACCCAGTACTTC
TRBJ2-7 16 NA few TRBV6-8 CASSYGQPPGTYEQYF TGTGCCAGCAGTTACGGTCAACCCCCGGGGACCTACGAGCAGTACTTC
TRBJ2-7 17 TRBD2 NA TRBV9 CASSVASSGRALYEQYF TGTGCCAGCAGCGTAGCGTCTAGCGGGAGGGCCCTATACGAGCAGTACTTC
TRBJ2-7 14 NA NA TRBV28 CASSVPGRAYEQYF TGTGCCAGCAGTGTTCCGGGGCGGGCCTACGAGCAGTACTTC
TRBJ2-1 14 NA many TRBV27 CASSYPGLSNEQFF TGTGCCAGCAGTTACCCGGGACTCTCCAATGAGCAGTTCTTC
TRBJ2-1 12 NA few TRBV20-1 CSARWEANEQFF TGCAGTGCTAGGTGGGAAGCCAATGAGCAGTTCTTC
TRBJ2-1 13 NA once TRBV20-1 CSARYGVSNEQFF TGCAGTGCTAGGTACGGGGTCAGCAATGAGCAGTTCTTC
TRBJ1-4 14 NA few TRBV20-1 CSARSMTGGEKLFF TGCAGTGCTAGATCTATGACAGGAGGGGAAAAACTGTTTTTT
TRBJ2-7 16 TRBD2 few TRBV29-1 CSVEGGEADASYEQYF TGCAGCGTTGAGGGAGGGGAGGCGGATGCCTCCTACGAGCAGTACTTC
TRBJ1-1 14 NA NA TRBV12-3/TRBV12-4 CASSLPGANTEAFF TGTGCCAGCAGTTTACCGGGGGCGAACACTGAAGCTTTCTTT
TRBJ2-1 17 TRBD2 NA TRBV11-2 CASSLRLAVSSYNGQFF TGTGCCAGCAGCCTACGACTAGCGGTAAGCTCCTACAATGGGCAGTTCTTC
TRBJ2-3 18 TRBD2 NA TRBV12-3/TRBV12-4 CASKSTSGGSGGYDTQYF TGTGCCAGCAAAAGTACTAGCGGGGGCTCCGGGGGGTATGATACGCAGTATTTT
TRBJ2-5 13 NA NA TRBV21-1 CASSKWGAETQYF TGTGCCAGCAGCAAATGGGGTGCAGAGACCCAGTACTTC
TRBJ2-3 12 NA NA TRBV7-2 CASMLFADTQYF TGTGCCAGCATGCTTTTTGCAGATACGCAGTATTTT
TRBJ2-1 19 TRBD2 NA TRBV20-1 CSAPFPGLAKGITYNEQFF TGCAGTGCACCCTTTCCGGGACTAGCGAAGGGTATCACCTACAATGAGCAGTTCTTC
TRBJ1-1 16 TRBD1 few TRBV7-2 CASSLGLTGADTEAFF TGTGCCAGCAGCTTAGGCTTGACAGGGGCGGACACTGAAGCTTTCTTT
TRBJ1-4 14 TRBD1 few TRBV7-9 CASSWTGHGEKLFF TGTGCCAGCAGCTGGACAGGGCACGGTGAAAAACTGTTTTTT
TRBJ2-4 18 TRBD2 NA TRBV9 CASSVVVAGGPDYNEQYF TGTGCCAGCAGCGTAGTCGTAGCGGGAGGGCCTGACTACAATGAGCAGTACTTC
TRBJ2-1 15 TRBD1 NA TRBV28 CASSLTLQGAFEQFF TGTGCCAGCAGTTTGACTCTTCAGGGGGCCTTTGAGCAGTTCTTC
TRBJ2-1 15 TRBD2 NA TRBV12-3/TRBV12-4 CASRFIAGGVNEQFF TGTGCCAGCAGATTTATAGCGGGGGGGGTCAATGAGCAGTTCTTC
TRBJ1-4 15 NA NA TRBV18 CASSPRGRVNEKLFF TGTGCCAGCTCACCACGCGGCAGGGTAAATGAAAAACTGTTTTTT
TRBJ2-1 16 TRBD2 NA TRBV12-3/TRBV12-4 CASSSPLAGVVNEQFF TGTGCCAGCAGTTCGCCTCTGGCGGGGGTTGTGAATGAGCAGTTCTTC
TRBJ1-1 15 TRBD1 NA TRBV6-5 CASSTRQGGGGEAFF TGTGCCAGCAGTACCCGACAGGGGGGGGGTGGTGAAGCTTTCTTT
TRBJ2-7 19 TRBD2 NA TRBV5-5 CASSPTGLAGRSHHHEQYF TGTGCCAGCAGCCCCACAGGGCTAGCGGGAAGAAGTCACCACCACGAGCAGTACTTC
TRBJ2-3 15 NA NA TRBV11-2 CASSPGELLSDTQYF TGTGCCAGCAGCCCTGGGGAACTACTCTCAGATACGCAGTATTTT
TRBJ2-7 13 TRBD2 NA TRBV29-1 CSVFAGGSYEQYF TGCAGCGTTTTCGCGGGAGGGTCCTACGAGCAGTACTTC
TRBJ2-7 15 NA NA TRBV20-1 CSAPVPGQASYEQYF TGCAGTGCGCCGGTCCCAGGGCAGGCATCCTACGAGCAGTACTTC
TRBJ2-3 20 TRBD2 NA TRBV4-1 CASSQDVIRTSGGRTDTQYF TGCGCCAGCAGCCAAGATGTAATTCGGACTAGCGGGGGGCGCACAGATACGCAGTATTTT
TRBJ2-1 13 NA NA TRBV12-3/TRBV12-4 CASTPSTGNEQFF TGTGCCAGCACCCCTAGCACGGGCAATGAGCAGTTCTTC
TRBJ2-4 15 NA NA TRBV7-2 CASSLAGGTNNIQYF TGTGCCAGCAGCTTAGCGGGGGGTACAAATAACATTCAGTACTTC
TRBJ2-7 14 TRBD2 few TRBV7-2 CASEPGTRTYEQYF TGTGCCAGCGAACCCGGGACTAGAACATACGAGCAGTACTTC
TRBJ2-4 13 NA NA TRBV11-2 CASSSPPRPIQYF TGTGCCAGCAGCTCCCCCCCTCGACCAATTCAGTACTTC
TRBJ2-3 14 NA NA TRBV3-1 CASSQVVSADTQYF TGTGCCAGCAGCCAAGTAGTTAGTGCGGATACGCAGTATTTT
TRBJ1-2 15 NA NA TRBV29-1 CSVEERGRDTYGYTF TGCAGCGTTGAAGAGCGGGGCAGGGACACCTATGGCTACACCTTC
TRBJ2-7 14 TRBD1 NA TRBV6-5 CASSYGDRGTEQYF TGTGCCAGCAGTTACGGAGACAGGGGGACCGAGCAGTACTTC
TRBJ2-1 13 TRBD2 NA TRBV20-1 CSAGSTSGDKQFF TGCAGTGCTGGGTCGACTAGCGGGGATAAGCAGTTCTTC
TRBJ1-2 13 TRBD1 few TRBV10-1 CASSEWTGSGYTF TGCGCCAGCAGTGAGTGGACAGGGTCTGGCTACACCTTC
TRBJ2-2 20 NA few TRBV6-2/TRBV6-3 CASSYSPPGHQIGHTGELFF TGTGCCAGCAGTTACTCGCCCCCGGGACACCAAATAGGGCACACCGGGGAGCTGTTTTTT
TRBJ2-4 16 TRBD2 NA TRBV14 CASSQGPWEGKNIQYF TGTGCCAGCAGCCAAGGGCCGTGGGAGGGCAAAAACATTCAGTACTTC
TRBJ2-4 17 NA few TRBV7-9 CASSSTMGELAKNIQYF TGTGCCAGCAGCTCCACTATGGGAGAACTAGCCAAAAACATTCAGTACTTC
TRBJ2-1 18 TRBD2 NA TRBV9 CASSVASSGTSGPNEQFF TGTGCCAGCAGCGTAGCTTCCTCCGGGACTAGCGGCCCCAATGAGCAGTTCTTC
TRBJ2-1 20 TRBD2 NA TRBV27 CASSFDLTSGGPSSYNEQFF TGTGCCAGCAGTTTTGACCTGACTAGCGGGGGGCCCAGCTCCTACAATGAGCAGTTCTTC
TRBJ2-1 14 NA few TRBV6-1 CASSEGSANNEQFF TGTGCCAGCAGTGAGGGGAGCGCCAACAATGAGCAGTTCTTC
TRBJ2-1 14 TRBD1 few TRBV27 CASRTGQTYNEQFF TGTGCCAGCAGAACGGGACAGACTTACAATGAGCAGTTCTTC
TRBJ1-2 14 TRBD1 few TRBV20-1 CSARPSGGFYGYTF TGCAGTGCCAGACCTTCAGGGGGCTTCTATGGCTACACCTTC
TRBJ2-7 16 NA NA TRBV15 CATSRTGTRKSYEQYF TGTGCCACCAGCAGGACCGGGACAAGGAAATCCTACGAGCAGTACTTC
TRBJ2-1 14 NA few TRBV6-1 CAVSGGRPYNEQFF TGTGCCGTCTCCGGCGGCAGGCCATACAATGAGCAGTTCTTC
TRBJ1-2 14 NA NA TRBV5-1 CASSLLTTNYGYTF TGCGCCAGCAGCTTGCTTACGACAAACTATGGCTACACCTTC
TRBJ2-7 14 NA once TRBV5-1 CASSRSDGTYEQYF TGCGCCAGCAGCCGATCGGACGGTACCTACGAGCAGTACTTC
TRBJ2-3 16 TRBD2 NA TRBV24-1 CATSDSGLAGRDTQYF TGTGCCACCAGTGATTCCGGACTAGCGGGAAGAGATACGCAGTATTTT
TRBJ1-4 16 NA NA TRBV6-2/TRBV6-3 CASSYPLTEINEKLFF TGTGCCAGCAGTTACCCCCTGACAGAAATTAATGAAAAACTGTTTTTT